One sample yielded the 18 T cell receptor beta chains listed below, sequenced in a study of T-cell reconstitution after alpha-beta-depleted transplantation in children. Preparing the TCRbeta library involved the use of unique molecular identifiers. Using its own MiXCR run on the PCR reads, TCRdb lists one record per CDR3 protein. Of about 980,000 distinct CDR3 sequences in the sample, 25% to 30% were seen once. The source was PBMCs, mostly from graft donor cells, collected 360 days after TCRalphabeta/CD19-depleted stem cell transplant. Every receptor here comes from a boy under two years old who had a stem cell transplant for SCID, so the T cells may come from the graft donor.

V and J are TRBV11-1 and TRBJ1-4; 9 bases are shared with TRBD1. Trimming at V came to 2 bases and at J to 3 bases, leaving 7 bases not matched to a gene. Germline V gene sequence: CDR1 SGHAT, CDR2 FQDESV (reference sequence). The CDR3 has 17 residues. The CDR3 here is CASSLPTGGSANEKLFF. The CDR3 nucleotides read TGTGCCAGCAGCTTACCTACAGGGGGCTCGGCTAATGAAAAACTGTTTTTT.

This chain's CDR3 is CSAGLDHYEQYF. In DNA, the CDR3 is TGCAGTGCTGGGCTCGACCACTACGAGCAGTACTTC. The V and J genes are TRBV20-1 and TRBJ2-7; D is unresolved. Trimming left V 5 bases short and J 3 bases short, with 11 bases between. Germline CDR1 is DFQATT and CDR2 is SNEGSKA (reference sequence). The length of the CDR3 is 12 residues.

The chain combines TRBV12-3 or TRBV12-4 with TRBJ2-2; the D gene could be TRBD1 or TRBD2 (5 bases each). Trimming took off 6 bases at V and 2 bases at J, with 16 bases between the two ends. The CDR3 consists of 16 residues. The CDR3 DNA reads TGTGCCAGCAGCCTACGGGGACGGGGAAACACCGGGGAGCTGTTTTTT. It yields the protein CASSLRGRGNTGELFF.

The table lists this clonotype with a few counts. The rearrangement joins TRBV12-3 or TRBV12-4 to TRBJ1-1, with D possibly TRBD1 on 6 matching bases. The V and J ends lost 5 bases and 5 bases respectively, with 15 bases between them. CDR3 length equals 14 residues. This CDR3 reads CASSANRVYTEAFF. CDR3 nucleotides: TGTGCCAGCAGTGCTAACAGGGTATATACTGAAGCTTTCTTT.

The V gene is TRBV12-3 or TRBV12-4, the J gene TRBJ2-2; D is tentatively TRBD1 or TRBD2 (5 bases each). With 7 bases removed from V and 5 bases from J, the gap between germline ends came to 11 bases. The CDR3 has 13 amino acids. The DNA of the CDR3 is TGTGCCAGCACCTTGGGGGTAACCGGGGAGCTGTTTTTT. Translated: CASTLGVTGELFF.

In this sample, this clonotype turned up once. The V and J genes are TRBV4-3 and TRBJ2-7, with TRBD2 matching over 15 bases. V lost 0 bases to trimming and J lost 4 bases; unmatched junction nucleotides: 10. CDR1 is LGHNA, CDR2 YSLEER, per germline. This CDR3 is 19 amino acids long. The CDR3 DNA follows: TGCGCCAGCAGCCAAGAGAAAGGACTAGCGGGGGGGCTAAAGTACGAGCAGTACTTC. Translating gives CASSQEKGLAGGLKYEQYF.

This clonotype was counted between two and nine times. This CDR3 is CASSFRQGAGQDTQYF. CDR3 DNA sequence: TGCGCCAGCAGCTTTCGCCAGGGGGCTGGCCAAGATACGCAGTATTTT. The rearrangement links TRBV5-1 to TRBJ2-3; TRBD1 matches at 8 bases. V lost 2 bases to trimming and J lost 5 bases; unmatched junction nucleotides: 10. The germline V gene has CDR1 SGHRS and CDR2 YFSETQ. The CDR3 is 16 residues long.

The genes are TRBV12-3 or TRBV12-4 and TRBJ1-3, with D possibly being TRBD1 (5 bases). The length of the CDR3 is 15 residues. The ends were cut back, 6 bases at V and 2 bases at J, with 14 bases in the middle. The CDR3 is CASRYGGLPGNTIYF. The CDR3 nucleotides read TGTGCCAGCAGATATGGGGGACTCCCTGGAAACACCATATATTTT.

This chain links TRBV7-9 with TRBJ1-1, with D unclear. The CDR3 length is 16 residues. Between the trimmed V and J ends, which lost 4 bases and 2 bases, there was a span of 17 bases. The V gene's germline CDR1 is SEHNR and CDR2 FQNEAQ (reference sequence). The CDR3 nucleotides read TGTGCCAGCAGCTCTCGGAGCCCTCCAACAAACACTGAAGCTTTCTTT. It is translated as CASSSRSPPTNTEAFF.

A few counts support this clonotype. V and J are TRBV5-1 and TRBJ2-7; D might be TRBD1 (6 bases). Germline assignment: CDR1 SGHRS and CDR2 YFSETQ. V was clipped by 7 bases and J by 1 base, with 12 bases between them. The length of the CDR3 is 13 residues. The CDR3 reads CASQGRPSYEQYF. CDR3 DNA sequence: TGCGCCAGCCAGGGGCGACCATCCTACGAGCAGTACTTC.

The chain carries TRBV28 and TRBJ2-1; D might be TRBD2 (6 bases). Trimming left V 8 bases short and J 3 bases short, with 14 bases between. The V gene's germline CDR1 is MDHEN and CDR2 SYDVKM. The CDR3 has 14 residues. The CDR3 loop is CASSPAGRYNEQFF. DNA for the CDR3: TGTGCCAGCTCGCCAGCGGGCCGCTACAATGAGCAGTTCTTC.

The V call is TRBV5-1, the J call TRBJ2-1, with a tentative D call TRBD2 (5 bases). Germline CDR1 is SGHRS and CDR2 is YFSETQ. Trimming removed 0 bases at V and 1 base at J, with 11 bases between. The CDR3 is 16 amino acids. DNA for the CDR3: TGCGCCAGCAGCTTGGTAAGCGGACCTTCCTACAATGAGCAGTTCTTC. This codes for CASSLVSGPSYNEQFF.

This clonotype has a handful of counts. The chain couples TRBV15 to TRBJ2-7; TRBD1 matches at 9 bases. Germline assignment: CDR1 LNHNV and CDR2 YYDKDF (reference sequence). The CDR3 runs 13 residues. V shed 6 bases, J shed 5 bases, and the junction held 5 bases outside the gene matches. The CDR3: CATSHRGLNEQYF. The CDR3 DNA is TGTGCCACCAGTCACAGGGGGCTAAACGAGCAGTACTTC.

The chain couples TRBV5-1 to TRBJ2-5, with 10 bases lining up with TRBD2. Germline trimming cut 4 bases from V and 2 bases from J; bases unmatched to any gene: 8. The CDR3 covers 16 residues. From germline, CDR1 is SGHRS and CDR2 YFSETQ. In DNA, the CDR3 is TGCGCCAGCAGCCCACGGACTAGCGGAGAACAAGAGACCCAGTACTTC. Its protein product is CASSPRTSGEQETQYF.

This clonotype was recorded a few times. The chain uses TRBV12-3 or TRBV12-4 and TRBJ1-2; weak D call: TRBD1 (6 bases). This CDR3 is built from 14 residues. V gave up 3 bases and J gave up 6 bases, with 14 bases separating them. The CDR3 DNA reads TGTGCCAGCAGTTTTGTGGGGGCGGGTAATGGCTACACCTTC. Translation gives CASSFVGAGNGYTF.

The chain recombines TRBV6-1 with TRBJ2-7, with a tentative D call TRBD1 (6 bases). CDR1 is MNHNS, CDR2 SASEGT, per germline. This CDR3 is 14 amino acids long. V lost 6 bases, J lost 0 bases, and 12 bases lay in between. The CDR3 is CASSKQGNSYEQYF. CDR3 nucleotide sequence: TGTGCCAGCAGCAAACAGGGTAACTCCTACGAGCAGTACTTC.

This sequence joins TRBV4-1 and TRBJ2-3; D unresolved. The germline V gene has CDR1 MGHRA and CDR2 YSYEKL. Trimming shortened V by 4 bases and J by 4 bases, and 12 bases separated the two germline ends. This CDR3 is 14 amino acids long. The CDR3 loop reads CASSRLADPDTQYF. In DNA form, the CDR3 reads TGCGCCAGCAGCCGTCTTGCAGACCCAGATACGCAGTATTTT.

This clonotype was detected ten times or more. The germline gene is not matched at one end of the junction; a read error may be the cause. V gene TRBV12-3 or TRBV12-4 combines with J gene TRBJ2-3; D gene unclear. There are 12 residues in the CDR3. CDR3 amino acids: CASSFITDTQYF. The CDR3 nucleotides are TGCGCCAGCAGCTTCATCACAGATACGCAGTATTTT.